These 23 T cell receptor beta chains share one sample of origin, sequenced in a study of immune heterogeneity within non-small cell lung tumors (dated by TCRdb to the late 2010s). The sequencing machine was a HiSeq X Ten. The TCR beta CDR3 region was amplified with a multiplex PCR system whose first round ran for approximately 9 cycles using 32 V-gene forward primers and 13 J-gene reverse primers. TCRdb trimmed the raw reads at Q25, called clones with MiXCR and kept productive beta chains. All rows with the same CDR3 protein become a single entry with the most common DNA and genes. The sample table contains over 5,000 distinct CDR3 sequences; only one count was recorded for over 20% of them. The ten largest clones capture 9.7% of the sample. The TCR template was genomic DNA extracted from bulk tumor tissue, and 500 to 650 ng of gDNA was amplified for each sample. Multiple biopsies per primary tumor were taken during surgery, spaced as far apart as possible within the tumor mass. The study cohort was described as untreated, and the patients were newly diagnosed NSCLC cases having curative surgery.

The sequenced sample consisted of lung tumor tissue. The receptors derive from a woman aged 55-70 years with non-small cell lung cancer.

This clonotype was seen a handful of times. This may be a read error, as it is one base from a much larger clone. The J gene is TRBJ1-1, the V gene TRBV2; TRBD1 is a possible D gene (5 bases). The CDR3 is 15 residues long. The germline V gene encodes CDR1 SNHLY and CDR2 FYNNEI. CDR3 coding DNA: TGTGCCAGCAGCGCGAATTTGGGGGGATGGACTGAAACTTTCTTT. This encodes CASSANLGGWTETFF.

This clonotype is deemed medium-sized. This chain links TRBV7-2 with TRBJ2-7; the D is unclear. V dropped 4 bases and J dropped 3 bases, with 4 bases sitting between them. Germline CDR1 reads SGHTA; CDR2 reads FQGNSA. The CDR3 sequence is 11 residues long. The CDR3 DNA sequence: TGTGCCAGCAGCTACTACTACGAGCAGTACTTC. It encodes CASSYYYEQYF.

Ten or more counts support this clonotype. This sequence joins TRBV6-1 and TRBJ2-7, with D possibly being TRBD2 (6 bases). V was shortened by 10 bases and J by 3 bases, with 13 bases between the two germline ends. From germline, CDR1 is MNHNS and CDR2 SASEGT. This CDR3 is 12 amino acids long. The DNA for the CDR3 is TGTGCCACCAAGGGAGGCCTCTACGAGCAGTACTTC. This sequence encodes CATKGGLYEQYF.

A word on this clonotype: A junction boundary mismatches the germline segment, possibly from a read error. This rearrangement joins TRBV4-1 to TRBJ2-7; D possibly corresponds to TRBD2 (6 bases). Germline CDR1 and CDR2: MGHRA and YSYEKL. The CDR3 contains 12 residues. In DNA, the CDR3 is TGCGCCAGCAGCCCCGGGGGTAACGAGCATTACTTC. Amino acid sequence: CASSPGGNEHYF.

This clonotype appeared a few times. This sequence joins TRBV5-6 and TRBJ2-1; D is unresolved. The V gene lost 1 base and the J gene lost 5 bases, with 4 bases spanning the gap. Per germline, CDR1 SGHDT and CDR2 YYEEEE. The CDR3 is made up of 12 amino acids. CDR3: CASSLKDNEQFF. The CDR3 DNA sequence: TGTGCCAGCAGCTTGAAGGACAATGAGCAGTTCTTC.

About this clonotype itself: Possible read error: a much larger clone is one base away. The CDR3 does not close with the conserved phenylalanine or tryptophan, likely indicating a read error. V and J are TRBV29-1 and TRBJ2-1; no clear D. Germline V gene data show CDR1 as SQVTM and CDR2 as ANQGSEA. CDR3 length equals 13 residues. V lost 1 base, J lost 5 bases, and 9 bases lay in between. Here the CDR3 reads CSVEGTTNNEQFL. The CDR3 region has the DNA TGCAGCGTTGAAGGAACTACCAACAATGAGCAGTTCCTC.

By share, this clonotype ranks as medium-sized. V gene TRBV12-3 or TRBV12-4 combines with J gene TRBJ1-4, with D uncertain. Trimming stripped 7 bases from V and 0 bases from J, with 9 bases between. The CDR3 has 14 residues. DNA for the CDR3: TGTGCCAGCACCCCGGACGCAACTAATGAAAAACTGTTTTTT. It is translated as CASTPDATNEKLFF.

By proportion, this clonotype is medium-sized (0.01 to 0.1%). The chain joins TRBV20-1 to TRBJ2-7; D might be TRBD2 (5 bases). Germline V lookup: CDR1 DFQATT, CDR2 SNEGSKA (reference sequence). V lost 7 bases and J 3 bases, leaving 7 bases between the germline ends. This CDR3 region has 10 residues. The CDR3 coding sequence is TGCAGTGGGAGGTTCTACGAGCAGTACTTC. Translating it yields CSGRFYEQYF.

By share, this clonotype counts as large. The chain is built from TRBV6-2 or TRBV6-3 and TRBJ2-7; 8 nucleotides agree with TRBD2. The CDR3 totals 15 residues. Trimming took 6 bases from V and 0 from J; bases not matched to a gene: 7. Looked up from germline, CDR1 is MNHEY and CDR2 is SVGEGT. DNA for the CDR3: TGTGCCAGCAGAACCCCACTAGCGGCCTCCTACGAGCAGTACTTC. Protein: CASRTPLAASYEQYF.

The chain links TRBV11-2 to TRBJ2-1; 10 bases match TRBD2. Germline loops: CDR1 SGHAT, CDR2 FQNNGV. The trim removed 5 bases at V and 10 bases at J, leaving 8 bases unmatched. The CDR3 is 14 residues long. The chain's CDR3 is CASSPSGRDWEQFF. CDR3 DNA: TGTGCCAGCAGCCCCAGCGGGAGGGATTGGGAGCAGTTCTTC. The variable domain in full, with the rest retrieved from reference TRBV11-2 and TRBJ2-1, is EAGVAQSPRYKIIEKRQSVAFWCNPISGHATLYWYQQILGQGPKLLIQFQNNGVVDDSQLPKDRFSAERLKGVDSTLKIQPAKLEDSAVYLCASSPSGRDWEQFFGPGTRLTVL.

On this clonotype itself: Given a much more abundant clone one base away, this may be a read error. The rearrangement joins TRBV6-2 or TRBV6-3 to TRBJ1-2; unclear D gene. Trimming stripped 0 bases from V and 7 bases from J, with 9 bases between. This CDR3 is 13 amino acids long. The germline CDR1 and CDR2 sequences are MNHEY and SVGEGT. CDR3 residues: CASSYSGGLGYTF. For the CDR3, the DNA is TGTGCCAGCAGTTACTCGGGAGGGCTTGGCTACACCTTC.

About this clonotype: A much bigger clone sits one base away, suggesting this may be a read error. The V call is TRBV4-1, the J call TRBJ2-7, with TRBD2 matching over 11 bases. V gave up 4 bases and J gave up 2 bases; unmatched junction bases: 10. Germline CDR1 and CDR2: MGHRA and YSYEKL. This CDR3 spans 17 amino acids. The CDR3 bases are TGCGCCAGCAGCCGTATCCCTCTAGCGGGAGGTCCCTACGAGCAGTACTTC. It encodes CASSRIPLAGGPYEQYF.

This clonotype is medium-sized. This chain links TRBV28 with TRBJ2-1; D unresolved. CDR3 length equals 12 residues. The V end was cut by 3 bases, the J end by 7 bases, with 7 bases between. In germline, CDR1 is MDHEN, CDR2 SYDVKM. CDR3 residues: CASSLNPNEQFF. CDR3 nucleotide sequence: TGTGCCAGCAGTTTGAACCCAAATGAGCAGTTCTTC.

By sample share, this clonotype is medium-sized. The chain joins TRBV20-1 to TRBJ2-7; 7 bases are shared with TRBD1. CDR1 is DFQATT, CDR2 SNEGSKA, per germline (reference sequence). The J segment lost 4 bases and the V segment lost 4 bases, leaving 4 bases of the junction unmatched. The CDR3 contains 12 residues. The CDR3 sequence is CSATGQRYEQYF. The CDR3 region has the DNA TGCAGTGCTACGGGACAGCGTTACGAGCAGTACTTC.

This clonotype was counted only a few times. The J gene is TRBJ2-5, the V gene TRBV11-3; D remains ambiguous. CDR1 is SGHNT, CDR2 YENEEA, per germline. Trimming shortened V by 2 bases and J by 3 bases, and 19 bases separated the two germline ends. The CDR3 extends over 17 amino acids. This CDR3 reads CASSLLAPWAKKETQYF. The CDR3 DNA sequence: TGTGCCAGCAGCTTATTGGCGCCCTGGGCGAAAAAAGAGACCCAGTACTTC.

The chain is built from TRBV6-1 and TRBJ1-2; perhaps TRBD1 as D (5 bases). The CDR3 is made up of 14 amino acids. Trimming took 6 bases from V and 2 from J, leaving 13 bases between them. Germline loops: CDR1 MNHNS, CDR2 SASEGT. The CDR3 region has the DNA TGTGCCAGCAGGGGACTCGGGGTGAACTATGGCTACACCTTC. This sequence encodes CASRGLGVNYGYTF.

Sample share makes this clonotype large. DNA of the CDR3: TGTGCCAGCAGCCCAAGACAGGGGAGTACGGGAAACACCATATATTTT. Encoded protein: CASSPRQGSTGNTIYF. This chain uses TRBV6-1 with TRBJ1-3; 8 bases match TRBD1. Germline-derived CDR1 and CDR2 are MNHNS and SASEGT. V shed 6 bases, J shed 4 bases, and the junction held 11 bases outside the gene matches. The length of the CDR3 is 16 residues.

This clonotype ranks as large (0.1 to 1%). The CDR3 region is CASSYLTGLAGANTGELFF. As DNA, the CDR3 is TGTGCCAGCAGTTACCTAACGGGACTAGCGGGCGCGAACACCGGGGAGCTGTTTTTT. The J gene is TRBJ2-2, the V gene TRBV12-3 or TRBV12-4, with 12 positions matching TRBD2. This CDR3 region has 19 residues. Trimming at V came to 4 bases and at J to 0 bases, leaving 9 bases not matched to a gene.

This clonotype is categorized as medium-sized. The chain is built from TRBV27 and TRBJ2-5; the D is unclear. CDR3 length equals 14 residues. In germline, CDR1 is MNHEY, CDR2 SMNVEV (reference sequence). V gave up 3 bases and J gave up 4 bases, with 12 bases separating them. The CDR3 spells CASSFHGHGETQYF. The CDR3 DNA sequence: TGTGCCAGCAGTTTCCACGGCCACGGAGAGACCCAGTACTTC.

Only a few counts were recorded for this clonotype. V gene TRBV28 combines with J gene TRBJ2-5, with D uncertain. Per the germline V gene, CDR1 is MDHEN and CDR2 is SYDVKM. The V end was cut by 7 bases, the J end by 4 bases, with 13 bases between. CDR3 length: 13 amino acids. CDR3 protein: CASKVPDIETQYF. The CDR3, as DNA: TGTGCCAGCAAGGTCCCCGATATAGAGACCCAGTACTTC.

This clonotype is medium-sized. The V gene is TRBV7-8, the J gene TRBJ2-1; D is undetermined. Looked up from germline, CDR1 is SGHVS and CDR2 is FQNEAQ. V lost 1 base, J lost 4 bases, and 8 bases lay in between. CDR3 size: 14 residues. The CDR3 spells CASSLGSYYNEQFF. The CDR3, as DNA: TGTGCCAGCAGCTTAGGGAGCTATTACAATGAGCAGTTCTTC.

A note on this clonotype: A clone one base away is much larger, so this may be a read error. The chain is built from TRBV6-1 and TRBJ1-2; 7 bases line up with TRBD1. This CDR3 contains 15 residues. Looked up from germline, CDR1 is MNHNS and CDR2 is SASEGT. The CDR3 sequence: CVSSPQGGGNYGYTF. DNA for the CDR3: TGTGTCAGCAGTCCCCAGGGGGGCGGGAACTATGGCTACACCTTC.

In its sample, this clonotype ranks as medium-sized (0.01 to 0.1%). In DNA, the CDR3 is TGTGCCAGCAGCTTAGCACTTTTGACTGGCACAGATACGCAGTATTTT. It is translated as CASSLALLTGTDTQYF. The V call is TRBV7-2, the J call TRBJ2-3; D gene uncertain. The V and J ends lost 0 bases and 1 base respectively, with 11 bases between them. Germline CDR1 is SGHTA and CDR2 is FQGNSA. The CDR3 totals 16 residues.